One and the same sample provided the 27 T cell receptor beta chains below, sequenced in a study of a mutant IDH1 vaccine in newly diagnosed glioma. Time point denoted: week 35, safety follow-up. Vaccinated patients received 300 ug of mutant IDH1 20-mer peptide per dose, with topical imiquimod. Assay: immunoSEQ multiplex PCR; the TCRdb copy retains only in-frame clones and omits some. The sample consists of just over 65,000 clones, about four fifths of them appearing once. Their antigens remain unidentified. Sequenced here: PBMCs, sampled from a glioma patient whose treatment included an IDH1 peptide vaccine. These receptors originate from a man between 18 and 35 years old with glioma.

The gene calls are TRBV30 and TRBJ1-6, with D tentatively TRBD1 (6 bases). Germline V gene sequence: CDR1 GTSNPN, CDR2 SVGIG (reference sequence). The CDR3 length is 14 residues. Trimming pared 3 bases from V and 0 bases from J, leaving 6 bases between. CDR3 sequence (DNA): TGTGCCTGGAGACAGGGCTCCTATAATTCACCCCTCCACTTT. Its protein is CAWRQGSYNSPLHF.

The chain carries TRBV29-1 and TRBJ1-2; D may be TRBD1 (6 bases). Trimming stripped 4 bases from V and 3 bases from J, with 9 bases between. This CDR3 has 12 amino acids. Germline CDR1 reads SQVTM; CDR2 reads ANQGSEA. In nucleotides, the CDR3 is TGCAGCGTTGCGGGACATTACTATGGCTACACCTTC. This encodes CSVAGHYYGYTF.

This clone came up once. The J gene is TRBJ2-7, the V gene TRBV2; D not certain. This CDR3 contains 12 residues. Trimming left V 3 bases short and J 4 bases short, with 7 bases between. Per the germline V gene, CDR1 is SNHLY and CDR2 is FYNNEI. The CDR3 region is CASSDIGYEQYF. DNA for the CDR3: TGTGCCAGCAGTGACATCGGGTACGAGCAGTACTTC.

This chain connects TRBV4-1 to TRBJ1-5; tentatively, D is TRBD1 (6 bases). This CDR3 spans 15 amino acids. V gave up 0 bases and J gave up 1 base, with 7 bases separating them. Per germline, CDR1 MGHRA and CDR2 YSYEKL. The CDR3: CASSQDQGSNQPQHF. CDR3 in DNA: TGCGCCAGCAGCCAAGATCAGGGGAGCAATCAGCCCCAGCATTTT.

The rearrangement uses TRBV7-8 and TRBJ2-3, with D uncertain. The germline V gene has CDR1 SGHVS and CDR2 FQNEAQ. V lost 1 base and J lost 3, with 11 bases in between. This CDR3 is built from 15 residues. The CDR3 region is CASSLGGIETDTQYF. CDR3 bases: TGTGCCAGCAGCTTAGGTGGAATAGAGACAGATACGCAGTATTTT. Drawing the rest from reference TRBV7-8 and TRBJ2-3, the complete variable domain is GAGVSQSPRYKVAKRGQDVALRCDPISGHVSLFWYQQALGQGPEFLTYFQNEAQLDKSGLPSDRFFAERPEGSVSTLKIQRTQQEDSAVYLCASSLGGIETDTQYFGPGTRLTVL.

The chain couples TRBV6-5 to TRBJ1-2, with D maybe TRBD1 (6 bases). The germline gives CDR1 MNHEY, CDR2 SVGAGI. Trimming removed 6 bases from V and 4 bases from J, with 9 bases in between. This CDR3 region has 12 residues. The CDR3 spells CASRQGGYGYTF. The CDR3 DNA follows: TGTGCCAGCAGACAGGGTGGCTATGGCTACACCTTC.

This clone was seen just once. This chain links TRBV19 with TRBJ1-5; the D gene is possibly TRBD1 (5 bases). Germline assignment: CDR1 LNHDA and CDR2 SQIVND (reference sequence). Trimming removed 6 bases at V and 6 bases at J, with 15 bases between. The CDR3 runs 14 residues. The CDR3 bases are TGTGCCAGTAGGAGTTGGGACGGACTTCAGCCCCAGCATTTT. It codes for CASRSWDGLQPQHF.

The chain carries TRBV7-9 and TRBJ1-1; D is unclear. The CDR3 loop spans 14 amino acids. V dropped 1 base and J dropped 1 base, with 7 bases sitting between them. Looked up from germline, CDR1 is SEHNR and CDR2 is FQNEAQ (reference sequence). CDR3 amino acids: CASSLDPRNTEAFF. Written as DNA, the CDR3 is TGTGCCAGCAGCTTAGATCCGAGGAACACTGAAGCTTTCTTT.

Here the CDR3 DNA reads TGTGCCAGCAGTTACCTCCGTCGGGCAGAAGGGAATGAGCAGTTCTTC. This sequence encodes CASSYLRRAEGNEQFF. The chain recombines TRBV6-6 with TRBJ2-1, with D unclear. From germline, CDR1 is MNHNY and CDR2 SVGAGI (reference sequence). The CDR3 spans 16 residues. V lost 2 bases and J lost 7, with 18 bases in between.

The chain couples TRBV6-5 to TRBJ2-7, with TRBD1 matching 10 bases. V dropped 2 bases and J dropped 2; count of bases not matched to a gene: 3. This CDR3 is 15 amino acids long. Germline V gene lookup returns CDR1 MNHEY and CDR2 SVGAGI. The CDR3 nucleotides read TGTGCCAGCAGTTACAGGACAGGGGGAACCTACGAGCAGTACTTC. Translation gives CASSYRTGGTYEQYF.

The chain recombines TRBV4-3 with TRBJ2-3; 11 positions match TRBD2. In germline, CDR1 is LGHNA, CDR2 YSLEER. The CDR3 sequence is 15 residues long. V shed 3 bases and J 6 bases; nucleotides not matched to a gene: 5. The CDR3 loop is CASSQLAGGIDTQYF. In DNA form, the CDR3 reads TGCGCCAGCAGCCAGCTAGCGGGGGGAATTGATACGCAGTATTTT.

The rearrangement links TRBV30 to TRBJ1-3, with 8 positions matching TRBD1. Germline V gives CDR1 GTSNPN, CDR2 SVGIG (reference sequence). CDR3 size: 16 residues. With V trimmed by 4 bases and J by 0 bases, 8 bases remained unmatched. Here the CDR3 reads CAWKNRGKASGNTIYF. DNA of the CDR3: TGTGCCTGGAAGAACAGGGGGAAAGCCTCTGGAAACACCATATATTTT.

The rearrangement joins TRBV4-3 to TRBJ1-2; perhaps TRBD1 as D (5 bases). The CDR3 is 15 amino acids. CDR1 is LGHNA and CDR2 is YSLEER in the germline V gene. V lost 0 bases and J lost 4, with 12 bases in between. In DNA form, the CDR3 reads TGCGCCAGCAGCCAAGATTCGGCAGGGTCCTATGGCTACACCTTC. Translation: CASSQDSAGSYGYTF.

The V and J genes are TRBV11-2 and TRBJ2-1; D ambiguous. V was shortened by 4 bases and J by 8 bases, with 12 bases between the two germline ends. This CDR3 spans 13 amino acids. Germline V gene lookup returns CDR1 SGHAT and CDR2 FQNNGV. Here the CDR3 reads CASSSSTKYEQFF. CDR3 DNA: TGTGCCAGCAGCTCCAGCACCAAGTATGAGCAGTTCTTC.

This chain's CDR3 is CASSPGTALPNEKLFF. In DNA form, the CDR3 reads TGTGCCAGCAGCCCGGGGACCGCACTGCCTAATGAAAAACTGTTTTTT. The gene calls are TRBV5-8 and TRBJ1-4; weak D call: TRBD1 (5 bases). CDR3 length: 16 amino acids. Germline CDR1 SGHTS, CDR2 YDEGEE. V was pared by 4 bases and J by 3 bases, with 16 bases between.

The chain uses TRBV6-5 and TRBJ2-7, with D uncertain. V lost 2 bases and J 5 bases, leaving 13 bases between the germline ends. Germline-derived CDR1 and CDR2 are MNHEY and SVGAGI. The length of the CDR3 is 14 residues. CDR3 nucleotides: TGTGCCAGCAGTTACGAGGTCTTCCCCGACGAGCAGTACTTC. This sequence encodes CASSYEVFPDEQYF.

This chain connects TRBV25-1 to TRBJ1-1; D unresolved. Germline values: CDR1 MGHDK, CDR2 SYGVNS. Trimming stripped 10 bases from V and 5 bases from J, with 20 bases between. This CDR3 spans 14 amino acids. The CDR3 region is CATMAVSRSTEAFF. In DNA form, the CDR3 reads TGTGCCACCATGGCAGTCAGCAGGTCGACTGAAGCTTTCTTT.

The genes are TRBV6-1 and TRBJ2-7; D is possibly TRBD1 (6 bases). Deletions cut 1 base from V and 2 bases from J, with 12 bases between. The germline CDR1 and CDR2 sequences are MNHNS and SASEGT. This CDR3 is built from 15 residues. For the CDR3, the DNA is TGTGCCAGCAGTGAAGGATGGGGGCCGACCTACGAGCAGTACTTC. Translation gives CASSEGWGPTYEQYF.

The J gene is TRBJ2-7, the V gene TRBV10-2; D remains unclear. Trimming shortened V by 10 bases and J by 4 bases, and 26 bases separated the two germline ends. CDR3 length: 16 amino acids. Looked up from germline, CDR1 is WSHSY and CDR2 is SAAADI. The CDR3 reads CAINSPKMGPIYEQYF. CDR3 DNA sequence: TGCGCCATTAATAGCCCGAAGATGGGCCCAATTTACGAGCAGTACTTC.

This clone was observed once. The rearrangement uses TRBV2 and TRBJ1-2, with D hard to call. In germline, CDR1 is SNHLY, CDR2 FYNNEI. Trimming cost V 7 bases and J 0 bases, with 9 bases left between them. The CDR3 sequence is 13 residues long. The CDR3 region has the DNA TGTGCCAGCACCTACCTCGCTAACTATGGCTACACCTTC. Encoded protein: CASTYLANYGYTF.

The V and J genes are TRBV4-3 and TRBJ1-2; 10 nucleotides match TRBD1. Per the germline V gene, CDR1 is LGHNA and CDR2 is YSLEER. This CDR3 has 18 residues. V trimming: 0 bases; J trimming: 2 bases; junction bases outside the gene matches: 9. The chain's CDR3 is CASSQDLGQGSDNYGYTF. In DNA, the CDR3 is TGCGCCAGCAGCCAAGATTTGGGACAGGGGTCAGACAACTATGGCTACACCTTC.

The chain carries TRBV6-6 and TRBJ1-2, with TRBD1 as a possible D gene (6 bases). The CDR3 has 15 amino acids. Per germline, CDR1 MNHNY and CDR2 SVGAGI (reference sequence). Deletions cut 5 bases from V and 2 bases from J, with 15 bases between. DNA for the CDR3: TGTGCCAGCAGTCCAGCGAGACAGGTGAACTATGGCTACACCTTC. Residues: CASSPARQVNYGYTF.

This clone was seen more than once but under ten times. The chain links TRBV15 to TRBJ1-1; no clear D gene. Germline CDR1 reads LNHNV; CDR2 reads YYDKDF (reference sequence). CDR3 length equals 14 residues. The V end was cut by 11 bases, the J end by 1 base, with 17 bases between. The CDR3 reads CAAKTRQTNTEAFF. CDR3 in DNA: TGTGCCGCCAAAACCCGGCAGACGAACACTGAAGCTTTCTTT. The variable domain in full, completed from reference TRBV15 and TRBJ1-1, reads DAMVIQNPRYQVTQFGKPVTLSCSQTLNHNVMYWYQQKSSQAPKLLFHYYDKDFNNEADTPDNFQSRRPNTSFCFLDIRSPGLGDTAMYLCAAKTRQTNTEAFFGQGTRLTVV.

The count of this clone is one. This rearrangement joins TRBV5-4 to TRBJ2-7, with D possibly being TRBD1 (5 bases). Deletions cut 0 bases from V and 1 base from J, with 11 bases between. CDR1 is SGHNT, CDR2 YYREEE, per germline (reference sequence). This CDR3 region has 15 residues. The chain's CDR3 is CASSLEPDSSYEQYF. The CDR3 DNA is TGTGCCAGCAGCTTGGAGCCCGACAGTTCCTACGAGCAGTACTTC.

The V and J genes are TRBV30 and TRBJ2-7; the D call may be TRBD1 or TRBD2 (5 bases each). Germline V gene sequence: CDR1 GTSNPN, CDR2 SVGIG (reference sequence). Trimming cost V 0 bases and J 4 bases, with 13 bases left between them. The CDR3 is made up of 14 amino acids. The CDR3 DNA sequence: TGTGCCTGGAGTGTCGGGACGGTGTTATACGAGCAGTACTTC. Protein: CAWSVGTVLYEQYF.

The rearrangement uses TRBV7-2 and TRBJ1-5; 9 nucleotides line up with TRBD1. Germline values: CDR1 SGHTA, CDR2 FQGNSA. CDR3 length equals 14 residues. The ends lost 5 bases at V and 5 bases at J; junction bases unmatched: 4. The CDR3 sequence is CASSLRQGDQPQHF. The CDR3 nucleotides are TGTGCCAGCAGCCTGCGACAGGGGGATCAGCCCCAGCATTTT.

This clone was seen a single time. V and J are TRBV18 and TRBJ1-2, with 10 nucleotides matching TRBD1. Germline V gene data show CDR1 as KGHSH and CDR2 as LQKENI. The CDR3 loop spans 13 amino acids. V lost 6 bases to trimming and J lost 13 bases; unmatched junction nucleotides: 11. The CDR3 coding sequence is TGTGCCAGCTCGCGGGACAGGGGCCTGGAGGGCACCTTC. It yields the protein CASSRDRGLEGTF.